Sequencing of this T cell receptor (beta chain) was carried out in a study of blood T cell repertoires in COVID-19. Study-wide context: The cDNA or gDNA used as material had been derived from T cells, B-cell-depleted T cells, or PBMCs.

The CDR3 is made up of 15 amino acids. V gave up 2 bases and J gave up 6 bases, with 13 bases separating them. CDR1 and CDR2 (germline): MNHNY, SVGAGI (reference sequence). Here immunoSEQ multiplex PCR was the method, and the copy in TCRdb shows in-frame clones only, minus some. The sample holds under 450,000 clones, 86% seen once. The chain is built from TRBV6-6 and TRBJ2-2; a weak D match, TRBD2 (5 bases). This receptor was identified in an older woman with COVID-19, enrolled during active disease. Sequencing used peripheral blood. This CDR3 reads CASSYRGFEAGELFF. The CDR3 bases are TGTGCCAGCAGTTACCGCGGGTTCGAGGCCGGGGAGCTGTTTTTT.